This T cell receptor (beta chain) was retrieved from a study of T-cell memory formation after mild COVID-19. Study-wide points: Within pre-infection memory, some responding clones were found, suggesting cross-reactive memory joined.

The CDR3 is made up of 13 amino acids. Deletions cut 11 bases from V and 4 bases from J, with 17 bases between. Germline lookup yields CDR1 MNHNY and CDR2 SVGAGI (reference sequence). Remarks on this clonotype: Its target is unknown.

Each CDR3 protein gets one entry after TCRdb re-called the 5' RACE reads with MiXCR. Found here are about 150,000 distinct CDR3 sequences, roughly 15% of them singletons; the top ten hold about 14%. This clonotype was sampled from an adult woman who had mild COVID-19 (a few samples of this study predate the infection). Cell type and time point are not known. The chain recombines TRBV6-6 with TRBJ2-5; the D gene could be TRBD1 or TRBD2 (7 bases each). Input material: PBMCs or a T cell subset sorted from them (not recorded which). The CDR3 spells CASRGASGETQYF. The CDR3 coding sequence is TGTGCCTCCAGGGGGGCTAGCGGAGAGACCCAGTACTTC.